Below, 26 T cell receptor beta chains from the same sample are listed, as sequenced in a study of blood T cell repertoires in COVID-19. Sequencing used immunoSEQ multiplex PCR; TCRdb keeps in-frame clones, though not all of them. Counted here are 350,000 or so clones, around 90% occurring once; the ten biggest clones make up roughly 20%. The sequenced sample consisted of PBMCs or T cells enriched from blood (not recorded which). All receptors derive from a woman in her 30s who had recovered from COVID-19.

V usage is TRBV18 and J usage is TRBJ1-4; the D gene is possibly TRBD1 (5 bases). The CDR3 is 14 residues long. V lost 3 bases to trimming and J lost 8 bases, with 13 bases between them. Germline assignment: CDR1 KGHSH and CDR2 LQKENI. CDR3 amino acids: CASSPQGLGEKLFF. The DNA of the CDR3 is TGTGCCAGCTCACCGCAGGGTTTAGGAGAAAAACTGTTTTTT. Full variable domain (missing parts from reference TRBV18 and TRBJ1-4): NAGVMQNPRHLVRRRGQEARLRCSPMKGHSHVYWYRQLPEEGLKFMVYLQKENIIDESGMPKERFSAEFPKEGPSILRIQQVVRGDSAAYFCASSPQGLGEKLFFGSGTQLSVL.

The chain employs TRBV19 and TRBJ1-5; D is ambiguous. V was cut by 2 bases and J by 7 bases, with 15 bases left in between. Germline V gives CDR1 LNHDA, CDR2 SQIVND (reference sequence). The length of the CDR3 is 15 residues. The CDR3 DNA sequence: TGTGCCAGTAGTATACAAGCGGTGATGGGACAGCCCCAGCATTTT. Translating it yields CASSIQAVMGQPQHF.

V is TRBV7-2 and J is TRBJ2-3; 11 bases are shared with TRBD2. V was pared by 0 bases and J by 11 bases, with 10 bases of the junction left unmatched. CDR3 length: 16 amino acids. Germline-derived CDR1 and CDR2 are SGHTA and FQGNSA. The DNA of the CDR3 is TGTGCCAGCAGCTTAGCGGTTGTAGCGGGGGGGGTAGGGCAGTATTTT. Translated, it gives CASSLAVVAGGVGQYF.

The rearrangement links TRBV5-1 to TRBJ2-7; TRBD2 aligns across 12 bases. CDR3 length equals 19 residues. Looked up from germline, CDR1 is SGHRS and CDR2 is YFSETQ. With V trimmed by 3 bases and J by 0 bases, 13 bases remained unmatched. CDR3 loop: CASSSGLAGSKFISYEQYF. In DNA, the CDR3 is TGCGCCAGCAGCTCAGGACTAGCGGGGTCAAAGTTTATCTCCTACGAGCAGTACTTC.

This clone has just one count. The genes are TRBV6-1 and TRBJ1-1, with TRBD1 matching over 8 bases. J was trimmed by 8 bases and V by 4 bases; bases with no gene match: 9. The CDR3 length is 14 residues. Germline-derived CDR1 and CDR2 are MNHNS and SASEGT. The CDR3 DNA reads as TGTGCCAGCAGTGTAGAAGTGGGACAGGCCGAAGCTTTCTTT. Translating it yields CASSVEVGQAEAFF.

V and J are TRBV3-1 (or the pseudogene TRBV3-2) and TRBJ2-7, with no clear D. V was pared by 1 base and J by 3 bases, with 4 bases between. This CDR3 comprises 12 residues. Germline V gene data show CDR1 as LGHDT and CDR2 as YNNKEL (reference sequence). The CDR3 here is CASSQANYEQYF. The CDR3 DNA is TGTGCCAGCAGCCAAGCAAACTACGAGCAGTACTTC.

The chain is built from TRBV6-6 and TRBJ2-3, with 13 bases fitting TRBD2. Germline V lookup: CDR1 MNHNY, CDR2 SVGAGI (reference sequence). CDR3 length equals 19 residues. J was trimmed by 3 bases and V by 5 bases; bases with no gene match: 14. CDR3 region: CASSRYRTSGGPNTDTQYF. The CDR3 nucleotides are TGTGCCAGCAGTCGATACCGGACTAGCGGGGGACCGAATACAGATACGCAGTATTTT.

V gene TRBV5-8 combines with J gene TRBJ1-4; 8 bases align to TRBD1. This CDR3 contains 16 residues. Per the germline V gene, CDR1 is SGHTS and CDR2 is YDEGEE. The junction had 8 bases not matched to a gene; V was cut back by 4 bases and J by 3 bases. The CDR3 loop reads CASSLNQGASNEKLFF. Written as DNA, the CDR3 is TGTGCCAGCAGCCTGAACCAGGGGGCGTCTAATGAAAAACTGTTTTTT.

This chain joins TRBV14 and TRBJ2-4; D is undetermined. Germline lookup yields CDR1 SGHDN and CDR2 FVKESK. The ends were cut back, 0 bases at V and 6 bases at J, with 3 bases in the middle. The CDR3 is 12 amino acids. Written as DNA, the CDR3 is TGTGCCAGCAGCCAAGACAGAAACATTCAGTACTTC. This translates into CASSQDRNIQYF.

This clone occurred once. V usage is TRBV28 and J usage is TRBJ1-1; no reliable D call. Germline V gene sequence: CDR1 MDHEN, CDR2 SYDVKM. V was shortened by 8 bases and J by 0 bases, with 10 bases between the two germline ends. The CDR3 covers 13 residues. CDR3 amino acids: CASSDGMNTEAFF. The CDR3, as DNA: TGTGCCAGCTCGGACGGGATGAACACTGAAGCTTTCTTT.

The CDR3 nucleotides read TGTGCCATCAGTGACAGACAGCGGGGGAACAATGAGCAGTTCTTC. Encoded protein: CAISDRQRGNNEQFF. This rearrangement joins TRBV10-3 to TRBJ2-1; 8 nucleotides align to TRBD2. Germline V gene data show CDR1 as ENHRY and CDR2 as SYGVKD. This CDR3 has 15 amino acids. V gave up 3 bases and J gave up 5 bases; unmatched junction bases: 6.

The rearrangement joins TRBV6-5 to TRBJ2-3, with D possibly being TRBD2 (5 bases). The germline V and J ends were trimmed by 2 bases and 1 base, with 7 bases remaining between them. CDR1 and CDR2 from the germline V gene are MNHEY and SVGAGI. This CDR3 is 14 amino acids long. The CDR3 spells CASSYGLRTDTQYF. The CDR3 nucleotides read TGTGCCAGCAGTTACGGACTCCGCACAGATACGCAGTATTTT.

V gene TRBV6-5 combines with J gene TRBJ2-7, with TRBD1 identical over 7 bases. V was clipped by 0 bases and J by 0 bases; unmatched bases: 5. Germline lookup yields CDR1 MNHEY and CDR2 SVGAGI. This CDR3 has 16 residues. CDR3 protein: CASSYSTGPLSYEQYF. Here the CDR3 DNA reads TGTGCCAGCAGTTACTCGACAGGGCCACTCTCCTACGAGCAGTACTTC.

This clone was seen more than once but under ten times. The rearrangement links TRBV6-1 to TRBJ1-6, with 7 nucleotides matching TRBD1. The CDR3 sequence is 14 residues long. The V gene's germline CDR1 is MNHNS and CDR2 SASEGT. V was pared by 2 bases and J by 8 bases, with 3 bases of the junction left unmatched. The DNA for the CDR3 is TGTGCCAGCAGTGAATTAGGGGGCGATTCACCCCTCCACTTT. This codes for CASSELGGDSPLHF.

The rearrangement links TRBV28 to TRBJ1-5; D unresolved. V gave up 2 bases and J gave up 3 bases, with 8 bases separating them. CDR3 length: 14 residues. The germline CDR1 and CDR2 sequences are MDHEN and SYDVKM. Here the CDR3 DNA reads TGTGCCAGCAGTTTAGCTACCTCCAATCAGCCCCAGCATTTT. Its translation: CASSLATSNQPQHF.

V and J are TRBV6-5 and TRBJ2-3; TRBD1 aligns across 10 bases. This CDR3 region has 14 residues. Unmatched junction bases numbered 2, after V lost 6 bases and J lost 2 bases. Germline CDR1 reads MNHEY; CDR2 reads SVGAGI. The CDR3 sequence is CASRTGGYTDTQYF. CDR3 bases: TGTGCCAGCAGGACAGGGGGCTACACAGATACGCAGTATTTT.

V usage is TRBV7-2 and J usage is TRBJ2-7, with D perhaps matching TRBD2 (6 bases). The CDR3 is made up of 16 amino acids. V lost 2 bases and J lost 3, with 17 bases in between. CDR1 is SGHTA and CDR2 is FQGNSA in the germline V gene. The DNA for the CDR3 is TGTGCCAGCAGCTTACGACACTCAAGGGACTTCTACGAGCAGTACTTC. Protein: CASSLRHSRDFYEQYF.

This clone came up many times. The chain carries TRBV14 and TRBJ2-1; D gene uncertain. The V end was cut by 1 base, the J end by 1 base, with 11 bases between. The CDR3 sequence is 16 residues long. CDR1 and CDR2 from the germline V gene are SGHDN and FVKESK. The CDR3 sequence is CASSQAPQASYNEQFF. As DNA, the CDR3 is TGTGCCAGCAGCCAAGCCCCCCAGGCGTCCTACAATGAGCAGTTCTTC.

V usage is TRBV24-1 and J usage is TRBJ1-5; TRBD1 might be the D (6 bases). Trimming took 1 base from V and 0 from J, leaving 27 bases between them. The CDR3 sequence is 22 residues long. Germline V gene lookup returns CDR1 KGHDR and CDR2 SFDVKD. CDR3: CATSDFRPHLYRDLYSNQPQHF. The CDR3 region has the DNA TGTGCCACCAGTGATTTTCGTCCCCATTTATACAGGGATCTCTATAGCAATCAGCCCCAGCATTTT.

The rearrangement links TRBV19 to TRBJ2-1, with D tentatively TRBD2 (5 bases). V lost 6 bases and J lost 3, with 12 bases in between. Germline V gene data show CDR1 as LNHDA and CDR2 as SQIVND (reference sequence). This CDR3 comprises 14 residues. CDR3 sequence: CASRGSGIYNEQFF. Written as DNA, the CDR3 is TGTGCCAGTAGAGGGTCCGGGATCTACAATGAGCAGTTCTTC.

This clone was seen just once. The chain carries TRBV5-5 and TRBJ1-2, with D hard to call. This CDR3 spans 14 amino acids. Germline assignment: CDR1 SGHKS and CDR2 YYEKEE (reference sequence). Trimming removed 2 bases from V and 0 bases from J, with 8 bases in between. CDR3: CASSFVGANYGYTF. CDR3 nucleotide sequence: TGTGCCAGCAGCTTTGTAGGAGCTAACTATGGCTACACCTTC.

The chain joins TRBV19 to TRBJ1-2, with D unresolved. This CDR3 region has 14 residues. Per germline, CDR1 LNHDA and CDR2 SQIVND (reference sequence). Trimming removed 7 bases from V and 0 bases from J, with 12 bases in between. The CDR3 protein is CASTPHVANYGYTF. For the CDR3, the DNA is TGTGCCAGTACCCCACACGTCGCTAACTATGGCTACACCTTC.

This clone showed up just a few times. The rearrangement uses TRBV7-9 and TRBJ2-2, with a tentative D call TRBD1 (6 bases). Germline CDR1 reads SEHNR; CDR2 reads FQNEAQ (reference sequence). The ends were cut back, 7 bases at V and 1 base at J, with 13 bases in the middle. The CDR3 spans 15 residues. CDR3 sequence: CASIPGQVNTGELFF. The CDR3 DNA reads TGTGCCAGCATTCCGGGACAAGTGAACACCGGGGAGCTGTTTTTT.

This chain joins TRBV5-6 and TRBJ2-4; tentative D call: TRBD2 (6 bases). CDR3 length: 14 amino acids. The V gene lost 3 bases and the J gene lost 0 bases, with 7 bases spanning the gap. CDR1 and CDR2 from the germline V gene are SGHDT and YYEEEE. CDR3 sequence reads: CASSSGLAKNIQYF. The CDR3 nucleotides read TGTGCCAGCAGCTCGGGACTAGCCAAAAACATTCAGTACTTC.

This chain links TRBV12-3 or TRBV12-4 with TRBJ2-1; D remains unclear. V was pared by 5 bases and J by 6 bases, with 11 bases between. The CDR3 has 13 amino acids. The CDR3 loop is CASSLTKFNEQFF. In nucleotides, the CDR3 is TGTGCCAGCAGTCTTACTAAATTCAATGAGCAGTTCTTC.

The J gene is TRBJ1-5, the V gene TRBV5-4; the D is unclear. The CDR3 covers 13 residues. The germline V and J ends were trimmed by 1 base and 6 bases, with 8 bases remaining between them. Germline CDR1 is SGHNT and CDR2 is YYREEE (reference sequence). The CDR3 region is CASSLPGIQPQHF. DNA for the CDR3: TGTGCCAGCAGCTTGCCGGGGATTCAGCCCCAGCATTTT. The variable domain in full, completed from reference TRBV5-4 and TRBJ1-5, reads ETGVTQSPTHLIKTRGQQVTLRCSSQSGHNTVSWYQQALGQGPQFIFQYYREEENGRGNFPPRFSGLQFPNYSSELNVNALELDDSALYLCASSLPGIQPQHFGDGTRLSIL.